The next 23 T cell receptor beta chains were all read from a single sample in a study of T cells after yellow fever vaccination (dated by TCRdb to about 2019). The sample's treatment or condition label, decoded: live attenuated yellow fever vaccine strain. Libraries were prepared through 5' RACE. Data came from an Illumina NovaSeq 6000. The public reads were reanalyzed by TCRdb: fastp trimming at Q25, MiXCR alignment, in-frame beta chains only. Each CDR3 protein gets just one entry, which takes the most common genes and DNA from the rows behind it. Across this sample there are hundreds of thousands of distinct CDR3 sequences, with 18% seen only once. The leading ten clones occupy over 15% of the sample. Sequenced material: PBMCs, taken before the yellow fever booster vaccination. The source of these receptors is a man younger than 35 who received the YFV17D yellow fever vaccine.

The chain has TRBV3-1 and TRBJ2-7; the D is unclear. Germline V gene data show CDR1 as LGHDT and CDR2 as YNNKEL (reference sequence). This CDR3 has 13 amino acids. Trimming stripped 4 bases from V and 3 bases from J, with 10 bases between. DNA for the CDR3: TGTGCCAGCAGCCGACGGAACGACTACGAGCAGTACTTC. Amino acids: CASSRRNDYEQYF.

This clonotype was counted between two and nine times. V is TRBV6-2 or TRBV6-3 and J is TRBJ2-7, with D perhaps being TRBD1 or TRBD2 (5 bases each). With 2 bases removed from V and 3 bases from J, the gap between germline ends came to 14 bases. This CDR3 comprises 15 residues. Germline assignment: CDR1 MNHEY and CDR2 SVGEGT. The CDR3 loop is CASSYGDGRVYEQYF. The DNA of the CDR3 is TGTGCCAGCAGTTACGGGGACGGCAGGGTCTACGAGCAGTACTTC.

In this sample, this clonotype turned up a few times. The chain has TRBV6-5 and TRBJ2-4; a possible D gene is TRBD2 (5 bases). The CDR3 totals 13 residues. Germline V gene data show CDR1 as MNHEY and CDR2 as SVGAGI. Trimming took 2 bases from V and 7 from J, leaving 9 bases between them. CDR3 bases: TGTGCCAGCAGTTACGATGGCGGGAACATTCAGTACTTC. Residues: CASSYDGGNIQYF.

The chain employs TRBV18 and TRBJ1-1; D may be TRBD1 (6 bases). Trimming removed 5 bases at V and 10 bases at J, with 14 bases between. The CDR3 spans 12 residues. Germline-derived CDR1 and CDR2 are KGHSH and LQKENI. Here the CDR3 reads CASSSQGLGAFF. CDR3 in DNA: TGTGCCAGCTCATCTCAGGGGCTTGGAGCTTTCTTT.

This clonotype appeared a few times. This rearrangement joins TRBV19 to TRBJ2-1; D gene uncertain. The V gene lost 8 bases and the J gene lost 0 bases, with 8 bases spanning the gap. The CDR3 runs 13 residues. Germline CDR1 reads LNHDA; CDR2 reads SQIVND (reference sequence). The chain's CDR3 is CASLKSSYNEQFF. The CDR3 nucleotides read TGTGCCAGTCTCAAGAGCTCCTACAATGAGCAGTTCTTC.

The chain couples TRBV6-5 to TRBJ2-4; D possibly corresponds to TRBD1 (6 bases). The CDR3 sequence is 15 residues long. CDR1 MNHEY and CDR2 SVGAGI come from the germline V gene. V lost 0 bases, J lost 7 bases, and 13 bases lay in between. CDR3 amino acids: CASSYSNAGVNIQYF. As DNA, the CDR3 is TGTGCCAGCAGTTACTCGAACGCAGGGGTGAACATTCAGTACTTC.

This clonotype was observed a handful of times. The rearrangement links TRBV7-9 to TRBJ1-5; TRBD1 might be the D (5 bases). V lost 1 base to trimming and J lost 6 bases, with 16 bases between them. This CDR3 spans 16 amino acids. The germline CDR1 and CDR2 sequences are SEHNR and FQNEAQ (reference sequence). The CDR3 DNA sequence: TGTGCCAGCAGCTTAGGCTCAGGGAGGGCAGGTCAGCCCCAGCATTTT. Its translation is CASSLGSGRAGQPQHF.

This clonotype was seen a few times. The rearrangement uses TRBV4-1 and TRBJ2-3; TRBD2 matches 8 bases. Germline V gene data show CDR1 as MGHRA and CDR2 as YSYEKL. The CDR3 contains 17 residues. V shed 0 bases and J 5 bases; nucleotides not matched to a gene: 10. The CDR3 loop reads CASSQDRVQRGLDTQYF. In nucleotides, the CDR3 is TGCGCCAGCAGCCAAGATCGGGTCCAGCGGGGGTTAGATACGCAGTATTTT.

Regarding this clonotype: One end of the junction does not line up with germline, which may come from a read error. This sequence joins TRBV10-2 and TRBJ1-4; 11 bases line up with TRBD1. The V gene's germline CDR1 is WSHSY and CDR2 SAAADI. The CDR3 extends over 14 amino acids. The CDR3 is CASNSGTGGEKLIF. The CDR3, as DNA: TGCGCCAGCAATTCCGGGACAGGGGGTGAAAAACTGATTTTT.

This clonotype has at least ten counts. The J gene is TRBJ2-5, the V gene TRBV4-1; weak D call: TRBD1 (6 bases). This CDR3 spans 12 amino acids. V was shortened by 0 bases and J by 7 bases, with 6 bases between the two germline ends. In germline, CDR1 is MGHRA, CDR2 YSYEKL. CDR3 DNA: TGCGCCAGCAGCCAAGACAGGGGGACCCAGTACTTC. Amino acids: CASSQDRGTQYF.

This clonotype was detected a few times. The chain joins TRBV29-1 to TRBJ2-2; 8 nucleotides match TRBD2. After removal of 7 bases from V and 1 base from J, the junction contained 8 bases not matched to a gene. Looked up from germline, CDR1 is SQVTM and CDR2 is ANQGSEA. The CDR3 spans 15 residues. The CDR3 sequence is CSALSGGRNTGELFF. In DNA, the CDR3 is TGCAGCGCCCTGAGCGGGGGCCGGAACACCGGGGAGCTGTTTTTT.

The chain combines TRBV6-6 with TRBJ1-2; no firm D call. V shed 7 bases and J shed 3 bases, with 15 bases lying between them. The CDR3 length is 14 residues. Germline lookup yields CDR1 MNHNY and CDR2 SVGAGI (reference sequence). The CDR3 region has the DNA TGTGCCAGCACCCCCGCGGGCATCGACTATGGCTACACCTTC. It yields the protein CASTPAGIDYGYTF.

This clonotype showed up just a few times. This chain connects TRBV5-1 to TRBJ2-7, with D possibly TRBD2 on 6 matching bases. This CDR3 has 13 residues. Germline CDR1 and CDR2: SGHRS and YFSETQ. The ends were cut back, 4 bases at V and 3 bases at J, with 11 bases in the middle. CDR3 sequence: CASSEDGSYEQYV. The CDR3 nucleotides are TGCGCCAGCAGCGAGGACGGGAGCTACGAGCAGTACGTC.

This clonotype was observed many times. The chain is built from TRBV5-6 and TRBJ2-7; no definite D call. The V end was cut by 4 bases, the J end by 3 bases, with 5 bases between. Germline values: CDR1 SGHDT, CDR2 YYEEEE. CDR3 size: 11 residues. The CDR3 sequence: CASSRRYEQYF. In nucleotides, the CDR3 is TGTGCCAGCAGCCGGCGCTACGAGCAGTACTTC.

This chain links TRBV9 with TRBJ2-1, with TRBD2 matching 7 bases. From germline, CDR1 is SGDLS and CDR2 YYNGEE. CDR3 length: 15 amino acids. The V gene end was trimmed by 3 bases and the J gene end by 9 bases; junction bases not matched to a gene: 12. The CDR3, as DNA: TGTGCCAGCAGCGCGGGACCGTCGGGAGGCTTTGAGCAGTTCTTC. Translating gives CASSAGPSGGFEQFF. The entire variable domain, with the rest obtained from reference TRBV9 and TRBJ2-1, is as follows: DSGVTQTPKHLITATGQRVTLRCSPRSGDLSVYWYQQSLDQGLQFLIQYYNGEERAKGNILERFSAQQFPDLHSELNLSSLELGDSALYFCASSAGPSGGFEQFFGPGTRLTVL.

The CDR3 reads CSARDQQGAGEQYV. The CDR3 coding sequence is TGCAGTGCTAGAGATCAACAGGGGGCAGGGGAGCAGTACGTC. The chain couples TRBV20-1 to TRBJ2-7; 9 bases map to TRBD1. Losses at the gene ends were 0 bases for V and 7 bases for J; bases not matched to a gene: 7. Per the germline V gene, CDR1 is DFQATT and CDR2 is SNEGSKA (reference sequence). The CDR3 sequence is 14 residues long.

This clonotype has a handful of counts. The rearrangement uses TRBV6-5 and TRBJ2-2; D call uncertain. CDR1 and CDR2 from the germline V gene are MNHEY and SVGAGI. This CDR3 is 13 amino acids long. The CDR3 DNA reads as TGTGCGAAGTCCTGGACCAACACCGGGGAGCTGTTTTTT. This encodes CAKSWTNTGELFF.

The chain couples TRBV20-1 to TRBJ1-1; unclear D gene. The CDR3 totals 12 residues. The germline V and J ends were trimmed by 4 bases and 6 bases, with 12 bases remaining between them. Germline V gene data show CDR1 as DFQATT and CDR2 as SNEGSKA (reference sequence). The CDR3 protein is CSAKVAGPEAFF. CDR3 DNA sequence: TGCAGTGCTAAAGTAGCAGGTCCTGAAGCTTTCTTT.

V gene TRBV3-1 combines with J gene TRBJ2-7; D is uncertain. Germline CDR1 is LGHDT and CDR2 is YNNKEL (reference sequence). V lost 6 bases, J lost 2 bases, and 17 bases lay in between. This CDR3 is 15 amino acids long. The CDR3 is CASSRRPGPPYEQYV. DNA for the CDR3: TGTGCCAGCAGTCGCCGGCCCGGACCGCCCTACGAGCAGTACGTC.

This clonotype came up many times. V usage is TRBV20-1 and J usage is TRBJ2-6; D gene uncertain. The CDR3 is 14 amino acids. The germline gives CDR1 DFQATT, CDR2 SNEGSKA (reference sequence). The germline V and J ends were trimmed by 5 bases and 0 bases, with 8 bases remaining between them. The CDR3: CSAPMSSGANVLTF. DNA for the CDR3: TGCAGTGCTCCAATGAGCTCTGGGGCCAACGTCCTGACTTTC.

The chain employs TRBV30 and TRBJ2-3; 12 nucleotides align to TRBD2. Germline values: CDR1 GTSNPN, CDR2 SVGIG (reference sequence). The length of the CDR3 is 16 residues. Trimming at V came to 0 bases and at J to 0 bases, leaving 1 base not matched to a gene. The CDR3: CAWSVGLAGSTDTQYF. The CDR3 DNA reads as TGTGCCTGGAGTGTTGGACTAGCGGGGAGCACAGATACGCAGTATTTT.

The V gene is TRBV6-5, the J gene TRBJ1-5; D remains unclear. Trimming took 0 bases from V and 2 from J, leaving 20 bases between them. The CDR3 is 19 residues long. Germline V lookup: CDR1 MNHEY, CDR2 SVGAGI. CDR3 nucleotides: TGTGCCAGCAGTTACTCTCCCCCGACTGAGAGTTTAGGCAATCAGCCCCAGCATTTT. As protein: CASSYSPPTESLGNQPQHF.

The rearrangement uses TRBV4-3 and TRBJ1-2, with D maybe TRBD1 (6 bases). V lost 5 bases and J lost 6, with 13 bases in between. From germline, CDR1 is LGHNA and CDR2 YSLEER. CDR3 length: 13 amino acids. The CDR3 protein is CASSETGTHGYTF. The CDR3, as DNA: TGCGCCAGCAGCGAGACAGGAACCCATGGCTACACCTTC.